The clone carrying this T cell receptor beta chain turned up a few times. Its antigen remains unidentified. The germline V and J ends were trimmed by 2 bases and 12 bases, with 8 bases remaining between them. This CDR3 has 11 amino acids. Germline CDR1 and CDR2: MNHEY and SVGEGT. Regarding time point: newly diagnosed GD, antithyroid drugs for less than 3 months. Making the TCR library involved RNA that had been extracted from PBMCs. This specimen comes from a study of regulatory T cells in long-lasting Graves disease. Findings and caveats of the study: Limited samples may have lowered accuracy.

The authors built TCR beta libraries using iRepertoire HTBI primers and Arm-PCR of CDR3 regions. TCRdb fed the multiplex PCR reads into MiXCR, producing one record per CDR3 protein. The sample includes just over 600,000 distinct CDR3 sequences, approximately 15% of them seen just once. This sample was also put to use in a study of T cells in Graves' hyperthyroidism and ophthalmopathy.

The sequencing used peripheral blood mononuclear cells (PBMCs), collected at new diagnosis, from a patient treated with antithyroid drugs. The chain couples TRBV6-2 or TRBV6-3 to TRBJ2-1; D gene uncertain. The sequence was collected from a woman aged 25 to 39 with Graves disease. CDR3 nucleotides: TGTGCCAGCAGTTACCGGCTAGTGCAGTTCTTC. Its protein product is CASSYRLVQFF.